This T cell receptor beta chain derives from a study of T cell repertoires in ileal Crohn's disease. Data came from immunoSEQ multiplex PCR; TCRdb stores just in-frame clones and leaves some out. The repertoire holds over 15,000 clones, with roughly nine tenths as singletons. Comments on this clone: Its target is unknown.

The study, taken as a whole, reports: High-frequency clones were more common in sorted CD8 than CD4 cells. Endoscopic recurrence occurred in every patient whose clonality exceeded 26.8%.

V shed 7 bases, J shed 3 bases, and the junction held 9 bases outside the gene matches. The CDR3 loop spans 15 amino acids. Germline V CDR1 and CDR2: MDHEN, SYDVKM. Documented time point: inflamed ileum from the surgical specimen. The receptor was isolated from an adult with Crohn's disease. The sequenced sample was ileal tissue. This rearrangement joins TRBV28 to TRBJ1-5; TRBD1 aligns across 7 bases. This chain's CDR3 is CASKYGTVHNQPQHF. The CDR3 DNA sequence: TGTGCCAGCAAGTATGGGACAGTCCACAATCAGCCCCAGCATTTT.